This T cell receptor beta chain was found in a study of blood T cell repertoires in COVID-19 (dated by TCRdb to 2018 to 2020). Regarding the research as a whole: The collaborator samples originated in the United States, Italy and Spain and spanned the acute and convalescent phases of COVID-19. Where available, HLA class I and class II types were taken from metadata supplied by the sample provider and were not determined by assay-based typing. Samples were obtained from the ongoing ImmuneRACE study (first 160 participants) and from 1,200 or so subjects provided by 6 global collaborators. A de-identified subject ID, COVID-19 status, age in years and sex were almost always included in the sample metadata. The repertoires were released in a freely available public database intended as a resource for research on the immune response to SARS-CoV-2. Subjects who had been exposed to COVID-19, were actively infected with it, or had recovered from it provided the deeply sampled blood TCRbeta repertoires that made up the dataset. The material from the prospective study consisted of cDNA or gDNA derived from T cells, B-cell-depleted T cells, or PBMCs. The investigation overall reported the following: How much clinical and demographic metadata was included differed by source and by participant, and the metadata was provided uncurated.

In the prospective study, participants were 18 to 89 years old, resided in approximately 22 geographic areas of the United States, and were enrolled through a virtual design. In the prospective study, participants were assigned to cohorts based on the clinical history participants reported in a screening survey and a study questionnaire. Each participant in the prospective study had whole blood, serum and a nasopharyngeal or oropharyngeal swab collected by mobile phlebotomists. Prospective study participants could optionally give additional blood draws and questionnaires over an approximately 2-month period. Before DNA extraction, prospective study blood samples were shipped either frozen or at room temperature. Based on the germline V gene, the CDR1 and CDR2 sequences are MDHEN and SYDVKM. The CDR3, cysteine through phenylalanine, is 12 amino acids long. Only CDR3 DNA is held: 36 bases, read in frame from base 1. V and J are truncated by 1 base and 11 bases respectively, leaving an intervening sequence of 9 bases.

TCRbeta CDR3 regions were amplified from genomic DNA by means of the immunoSEQ Assay, a bias-controlled multiplex PCR. Concerning the study's data processing: The number of nucleated cells in each sample was estimated by amplification of reference gene primers within the assay. To quantify the absolute abundance of each unique TCRbeta CDR3 rearrangement, sequence reads were collapsed and filtered. For each sample, productive Simpson clonality was calculated as the square root of Simpson's diversity index over productive rearrangements. What TCRdb holds here is the immuneACCESS table cut down to in-frame rearrangements. Part of the clones is not present; checked against another copy, under half of the missing clones reflect an unresolved V gene, and the others are unexplained. From that table come the V and J calls and clone size; the DNA was used to work out D and trimming. The sample table holds about 220,000 clones, of which around 89% were seen once. The top ten clonotypes cover more than 3% of the sample.

Concerning this clone itself: Its target antigen remains unknown. No quality values exist for individual bases; no much larger clone is one base distant.

This clonotype originated in a woman aged 18-29 years in a cohort exposed to, infected with or recovered from COVID-19 (not recorded which). The sequence is built from TRBV28 and TRBJ1-5; no confident D gene assignment can be made. The sample was PBMCs or T cells enriched from blood (not recorded which). The CDR3 sequence is CASSLSGEAQHF. The DNA sequence reads TGTGCCAGCAGTTTATCCGGAGAGGCCCAGCATTTT.